This entry lists 24 T cell receptor beta chains sequenced from one sample in a study of cytotoxic CD8 clonotypes in ibrutinib-treated CLL. Method: immunoSEQ multiplex PCR; TCRdb's copy keeps in-frame clones and lacks some. The sample includes about 160,000 clones, roughly 80% of them seen just once. The sample was PBMCs, taken after 12 months of ibrutinib treatment. All receptors come from a human donor with chronic lymphocytic leukemia.

This chain joins TRBV2 and TRBJ1-3, with D perhaps TRBD1 (5 bases). Germline CDR1 is SNHLY and CDR2 is FYNNEI. Trimming left V 6 bases short and J 1 base short, with 10 bases between. This CDR3 contains 14 residues. The CDR3 loop reads CASREQGSGNTIYF. CDR3 coding DNA: TGTGCCAGCAGGGAGCAGGGATCTGGAAACACCATATATTTT.

V gene TRBV7-6 combines with J gene TRBJ1-1; D is unclear. The V end lost 1 base, the J end lost 5 bases, and 8 bases lay between the germline ends. Germline assignment: CDR1 SGHVS and CDR2 FNYEAQ. The CDR3 is made up of 13 amino acids. As DNA, the CDR3 is TGTGCCAGCAGCTTAGGCTCCCGGACTGAAGCTTTCTTT. Its translation: CASSLGSRTEAFF.

The gene calls are TRBV4-3 and TRBJ1-4; 7 bases align to TRBD1. This CDR3 is built from 16 residues. V lost 3 bases, J lost 3 bases, and 7 bases stayed unmatched. Per the germline V gene, CDR1 is LGHNA and CDR2 is YSLEER. The CDR3 DNA follows: TGCGCCAGCAGCCAGAATCAGGGGGTGGCTAATGAAAAACTGTTTTTT. It specifies CASSQNQGVANEKLFF.

This chain joins TRBV11-3 and TRBJ2-5, with D uncertain. The CDR3 is 15 amino acids. CDR1 is SGHNT, CDR2 YENEEA, per germline. V was trimmed by 3 bases and J by 5 bases, leaving 16 bases between them. The CDR3: CASSLGREIRETQYF. The CDR3 bases are TGTGCCAGCAGCTTGGGAAGAGAGATCAGGGAGACCCAGTACTTC. The full variable domain, in which reference TRBV11-3 and TRBJ2-5 provide the parts outside the CDR3, is EAGVVQSPRYKIIEKKQPVAFWCNPISGHNTLYWYLQNLGQGPELLIRYENEEAVDDSQLPKDRFSAERLKGVDSTLKIQPAELGDSAVYLCASSLGREIRETQYFGPGTRLLVL.

The V gene is TRBV6-5, the J gene TRBJ2-1, with D perhaps TRBD2 (5 bases). The CDR3 runs 15 residues. Trimming took 6 bases from V and 0 from J, leaving 12 bases between them. Germline V gene lookup returns CDR1 MNHEY and CDR2 SVGAGI. CDR3 sequence (DNA): TGTGCCAGCAGGAGAGCGGCTAGCTCCTACAATGAGCAGTTCTTC. This gives the protein CASRRAASSYNEQFF.

V usage is TRBV28 and J usage is TRBJ1-6, with TRBD1 identical over 8 bases. V was pared by 6 bases and J by 10 bases, with 8 bases of the junction left unmatched. The CDR3 has 14 residues. CDR1 and CDR2 from the germline V gene are MDHEN and SYDVKM. The DNA of the CDR3 is TGTGCCAGCAGCTGGACAGGGATCGGCTCACCCCTCCACTTT. Protein: CASSWTGIGSPLHF.

The chain recombines TRBV21-1 with TRBJ1-2; the table's D call, TRBD1, has no DNA check behind it. TRBV21-1 is a pseudogene locus. The CDR3 contains 15 residues. CDR3 in amino acids: CASSKVFQGGYGYTF. In DNA form, the CDR3 reads TGTGCCAGCAGCAAAGTTTTCCAGGGGGGCTATGGCTACACCTTC.

This clone was found once. The chain is built from TRBV7-6 and TRBJ2-7; the D gene is possibly TRBD2 (6 bases). Germline CDR1 and CDR2: SGHVS and FNYEAQ. V was clipped by 7 bases and J by 0 bases, with 16 bases between them. This CDR3 contains 15 residues. DNA of the CDR3: TGTGCCAGCACCCCCGGCGGGGAAGCCTCCTACGAGCAGTACTTC. Its protein product is CASTPGGEASYEQYF.

The chain carries TRBV19 and TRBJ1-2; D possibly corresponds to TRBD1 (5 bases). CDR1 and CDR2 from the germline V gene are LNHDA and SQIVND (reference sequence). This CDR3 has 14 residues. The V gene lost 5 bases and the J gene lost 5 bases, with 15 bases spanning the gap. The DNA of the CDR3 is TGTGCCAGTAGTCCCCCACAGGAGGGTTATGGCTACACCTTC. This encodes CASSPPQEGYGYTF.

This chain joins TRBV28 and TRBJ1-5, with 7 bases matching TRBD1. The CDR3 has 15 amino acids. The V gene end was trimmed by 4 bases and the J gene end by 2 bases; junction bases not matched to a gene: 5. Germline V gives CDR1 MDHEN, CDR2 SYDVKM. The CDR3 bases are TGTGCCAGCAGTTGGAGGGGGCGTGGCAATCAGCCCCAGCATTTT. It is translated as CASSWRGRGNQPQHF.

This clone has a single count. This sequence joins TRBV7-9 and TRBJ2-7, with 7 bases identical to TRBD1. Germline assignment: CDR1 SEHNR and CDR2 FQNEAQ (reference sequence). Losses at the gene ends were 5 bases for V and 2 bases for J; bases not matched to a gene: 3. The CDR3 is 13 amino acids. The CDR3 nucleotides are TGTGCCAGCAGCGAAGGACAGGCCTACGAGCAGTACTTC. Translating gives CASSEGQAYEQYF.

This chain uses TRBV2 with TRBJ1-3; possible D gene TRBD1, 5 bases. V was cut by 3 bases and J by 4 bases, with 13 bases left in between. The CDR3 contains 15 residues. Germline CDR1 reads SNHLY; CDR2 reads FYNNEI. The CDR3 loop is CASSDLGARGNTIYF. The CDR3 nucleotides read TGTGCCAGCAGTGATTTAGGGGCTAGGGGAAACACCATATATTTT. The full variable domain, with the rest looked up from reference TRBV2 and TRBJ1-3, is EPEVTQTPSHQVTQMGQEVILRCVPISNHLYFYWYRQILGQKVEFLVSFYNNEISEKSEIFDDQFSVERPDGSNFTLKIRSTKLEDSAMYFCASSDLGARGNTIYFGEGSWLTVV.

The count of this clone is one. The J gene is TRBJ1-2, the V gene TRBV5-5; D remains unclear. The CDR3 extends over 14 amino acids. V was clipped by 0 bases and J by 0 bases, with 6 bases between them. Germline V CDR1 and CDR2: SGHKS, YYEKEE (reference sequence). The CDR3 protein is CASSLDSTNYGYTF. DNA for the CDR3: TGTGCCAGCAGCTTGGACAGTACTAACTATGGCTACACCTTC.

The CDR3 is CAISVTQGGSYNEQFF. The DNA of the CDR3 is TGTGCCATCAGTGTAACACAGGGTGGCTCCTACAATGAGCAGTTCTTC. The chain is built from TRBV10-3 and TRBJ2-1; TRBD1 might be the D (6 bases). The CDR3 contains 16 residues. Germline loops: CDR1 ENHRY, CDR2 SYGVKD. The V and J ends lost 4 bases and 0 bases respectively, with 13 bases between them.

The chain has TRBV5-1 and TRBJ1-2, with D possibly TRBD1 on 6 matching bases. CDR3 length: 15 amino acids. Germline V lookup: CDR1 SGHRS, CDR2 YFSETQ. Trimming took off 4 bases at V and 4 bases at J, with 17 bases between the two ends. The chain's CDR3 is CASSPALGQLYGYTF. The DNA for the CDR3 is TGCGCCAGCAGCCCTGCCCTTGGACAGCTCTATGGCTACACCTTC.

V and J are TRBV7-6 and TRBJ2-7, with D perhaps assigned TRBD1 or TRBD2 (6 bases each). The CDR3 is 16 amino acids. Germline V lookup: CDR1 SGHVS, CDR2 FNYEAQ. The ends were cut back, 5 bases at V and 2 bases at J, with 19 bases in the middle. In nucleotides, the CDR3 is TGTGCCAGCAGCCTTGAGGGGGGCAGGAACCCCTACGAGCAGTACTTC. Translated: CASSLEGGRNPYEQYF.

This clone came up once. The V call is TRBV18, the J call TRBJ2-3; TRBD2 aligns across 9 bases. The germline V gene has CDR1 KGHSH and CDR2 LQKENI. The junction had 7 bases not matched to a gene; V was cut back by 4 bases and J by 2 bases. CDR3 length equals 16 residues. In DNA, the CDR3 is TGTGCCAGCTCACTAATGGCGGGGGGGGCCACAGATACGCAGTATTTT. This encodes CASSLMAGGATDTQYF.

The chain uses TRBV10-3 and TRBJ1-3; 8 positions match TRBD1. The V and J ends lost 4 bases and 7 bases, in that order; junction bases with no gene match: 0. In germline, CDR1 is ENHRY, CDR2 SYGVKD. This CDR3 comprises 12 residues. The CDR3 loop reads CAISGTGNTIYF. The CDR3 DNA reads TGTGCCATCAGTGGGACAGGGAACACCATATATTTT.

This CDR3 is CASSRIDSGNTIYF. CDR3 nucleotide sequence: TGTGCCAGCAGTCGTATTGACTCTGGAAACACCATATATTTT. The chain employs TRBV7-9 and TRBJ1-3; D call uncertain. The CDR3 contains 14 residues. V shed 6 bases and J shed 0 bases, with 9 bases lying between them. The germline CDR1 and CDR2 sequences are SEHNR and FQNEAQ (reference sequence).

In its sample, this clone was seen a few times. The chain uses TRBV28 and TRBJ1-2; D not certain. The CDR3 has 13 residues. Germline values: CDR1 MDHEN, CDR2 SYDVKM. V was cut by 1 base and J by 8 bases, with 11 bases left in between. CDR3 loop: CASSLLSPSGYTF. CDR3 sequence (DNA): TGTGCCAGCAGTTTATTGTCCCCGTCCGGCTACACCTTC.

The chain links TRBV12-5 to TRBJ2-2, with 7 bases that match TRBD1. Per germline, CDR1 LGHNT and CDR2 FRNRAP. The CDR3 sequence is 19 residues long. The ends lost 1 base at V and 5 bases at J; junction bases unmatched: 16. DNA for the CDR3: TGTGCTAGTGGTTTGGGAGCTCTAGTAGGACAGGAAAAAACCGGGGAGCTGTTTTTT. Its protein is CASGLGALVGQEKTGELFF.

The gene calls are TRBV2 and TRBJ2-3; D is undetermined. V was clipped by 5 bases and J by 1 base, with 7 bases between them. This CDR3 spans 13 amino acids. Germline CDR1 and CDR2: SNHLY and FYNNEI. CDR3 protein: CASSRTGTDTQYF. For the CDR3, the DNA is TGTGCCAGCAGTAGAACGGGCACAGATACGCAGTATTTT. The whole variable domain, filled in from reference TRBV2 and TRBJ2-3, reads EPEVTQTPSHQVTQMGQEVILRCVPISNHLYFYWYRQILGQKVEFLVSFYNNEISEKSEIFDDQFSVERPDGSNFTLKIRSTKLEDSAMYFCASSRTGTDTQYFGPGTRLTVL.

This clone occurred a few times. This chain links TRBV7-8 with TRBJ1-5, with 12 bases lining up with TRBD1. With V trimmed by 6 bases and J by 4 bases, 4 bases remained unmatched. The CDR3 totals 15 residues. The germline V gene encodes CDR1 SGHVS and CDR2 FQNEAQ. This CDR3 is CASRGQGAHNQPQHF. The CDR3 DNA is TGTGCCAGCAGGGGACAGGGGGCGCATAATCAGCCCCAGCATTTT.

This clone was seen once. This chain uses TRBV27 with TRBJ1-1; D is possibly TRBD1 (5 bases). The germline V gene encodes CDR1 MNHEY and CDR2 SMNVEV (reference sequence). V was clipped by 5 bases and J by 5 bases, with 12 bases between them. The CDR3 runs 13 residues. Written as DNA, the CDR3 is TGTGCCAGCAGTCGGGTCCGGGGGACTGAAGCTTTCTTT. Translated, it gives CASSRVRGTEAFF.